The clone carrying this TCR beta chain was observed a handful of times. The antigen is unknown. The germline gene is not matched at one end of the junction; a read error may be the cause. The sequenced template was cDNA made from the entire isolated RNA. This table comes from immunoSEQ multiplex PCR, and its TCRdb copy is limited to in-frame clones, with some not included. The sample holds some 47,000 clones; roughly 40% are singletons and the top ten take roughly 0.13%. From germline, CDR1 is SGHKS and CDR2 YYEKEE (reference sequence). The CDR3 totals 13 residues. This specimen belongs to a study of beta chain features in type 1 diabetes. Study outcomes and limitations: Moderate yet significant TCRB CDR3 shortening was seen in Type 1 diabetes patients in all four CD4+ subsets. Across patients, naive, central memory and Treg TCRB repertoires exhibited apparently greater similarity than was observed across healthy donors.

The clonotype comes from a man aged 30-40 years with type 1 diabetes. The V gene is TRBV5-5, the J gene TRBJ2-7; TRBD2 agrees at 7 bases. Sequenced input: stem cell memory CD4+ T cells from blood. In nucleotides, the CDR3 is TGTGCCAGCAGCCCAGGAAGGGACTACGGGCAGTACTTC. As protein: CASSPGRDYGQYF.